The 6 T cell receptor beta chains listed next were all sequenced from one sample in a study of shared clonotypes between healthy human individuals. Naive CD8 cells, CD45RO-negative and positively selected for CCR7, excluded terminally differentiated effector memory CD45RA+ cells. Here immunoSEQ multiplex PCR was the method, and the copy in TCRdb shows in-frame clones only, minus some. The data contain around 2,000,000 clones, approximately 94% of them singletons. Material: naive CD8+ T cells sorted from blood. These receptors originate from a man aged 18 to 29 in good health.

In this sample, this clone turned up once. Other DNA variants within this sample encode the same CDR3. The gene calls are TRBV30 and TRBJ2-7, with D hard to call. V was shortened by 0 bases and J by 0 bases, with 6 bases between the two germline ends. This CDR3 has 13 residues. The germline gives CDR1 GTSNPN, CDR2 SVGIG (reference sequence). The CDR3, as DNA: TGTGCCTGGAGTGTAACTGACTCCTACGAGCAGTACTTC. Translating it yields CAWSVTDSYEQYF.

This clone was seen only once. The chain combines TRBV5-6 with TRBJ2-5; the D is unclear. CDR1 is SGHDT and CDR2 is YYEEEE in the germline V gene. The V and J ends lost 0 bases and 2 bases respectively, with 17 bases between them. The CDR3 loop spans 17 amino acids. The CDR3 sequence: CASSLALVGSFQETQYF. The DNA of the CDR3 is TGTGCCAGCAGCTTGGCCCTGGTGGGGTCCTTTCAAGAGACCCAGTACTTC.

V gene TRBV5-6 combines with J gene TRBJ1-1; no reliable D call. The CDR3 is 13 amino acids. In germline, CDR1 is SGHDT, CDR2 YYEEEE. The V and J ends lost 1 base and 2 bases respectively, with 6 bases between them. The DNA for the CDR3 is TGTGCCAGCAGCTTGCGCTTAAACACTGAAGCTTTCTTT. Its translation is CASSLRLNTEAFF.

To note about this clone: Other nucleotide sequences from this sample produce the same CDR3. The V gene is TRBV6-5, the J gene TRBJ2-7; no firm D call. V lost 4 bases to trimming and J lost 4 bases, with 11 bases between them. CDR1 and CDR2 (germline): MNHEY, SVGAGI. The CDR3 sequence is 13 residues long. CDR3 nucleotides: TGTGCCAGCAGTTTAGGCCAAGGGTACGAGCAGTACTTC. Its translation is CASSLGQGYEQYF.

The sample holds one count of this clone. The chain uses TRBV11-2 and TRBJ2-5; no reliable D call. V shed 5 bases and J shed 1 base, with 11 bases lying between them. Looked up from germline, CDR1 is SGHAT and CDR2 is FQNNGV. The CDR3 covers 14 residues. The CDR3 protein is CASSPSLLQETQYF. In DNA form, the CDR3 reads TGTGCCAGCAGCCCAAGCCTCCTCCAAGAGACCCAGTACTTC.

CDR3 region: CAWSPRSLSYEQYF. CDR3 coding DNA: TGTGCCTGGAGTCCCCGCTCACTCTCCTACGAGCAGTACTTC. V is TRBV30 and J is TRBJ2-7, with unresolved D. The germline V gene has CDR1 GTSNPN and CDR2 SVGIG (reference sequence). V was shortened by 2 bases and J by 0 bases, with 11 bases between the two germline ends. This CDR3 is 14 amino acids long.